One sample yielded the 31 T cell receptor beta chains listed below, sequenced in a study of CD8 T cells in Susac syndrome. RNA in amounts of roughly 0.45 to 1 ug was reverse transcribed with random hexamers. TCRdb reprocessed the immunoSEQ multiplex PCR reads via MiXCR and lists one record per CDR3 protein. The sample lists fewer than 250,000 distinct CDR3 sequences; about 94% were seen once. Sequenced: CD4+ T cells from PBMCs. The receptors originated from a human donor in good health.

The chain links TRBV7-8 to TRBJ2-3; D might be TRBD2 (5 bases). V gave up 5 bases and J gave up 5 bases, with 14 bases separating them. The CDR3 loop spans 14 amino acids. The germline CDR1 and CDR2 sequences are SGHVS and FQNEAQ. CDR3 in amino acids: CASSPIRGIDTQYF. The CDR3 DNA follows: TGTGCCAGCAGCCCGATCCGGGGTATAGATACGCAGTATTTT.

Here the CDR3 DNA reads TGTGCCAGCAGCTCGGGACAGAGGGCCATGAACACTGAAGCTTTCTTT. It specifies CASSSGQRAMNTEAFF. V is TRBV7-8 and J is TRBJ1-1, with 7 positions matching TRBD1. The trim removed 4 bases at V and 0 bases at J, leaving 8 bases unmatched. The germline V gene has CDR1 SGHVS and CDR2 FQNEAQ. This CDR3 is 16 amino acids long.

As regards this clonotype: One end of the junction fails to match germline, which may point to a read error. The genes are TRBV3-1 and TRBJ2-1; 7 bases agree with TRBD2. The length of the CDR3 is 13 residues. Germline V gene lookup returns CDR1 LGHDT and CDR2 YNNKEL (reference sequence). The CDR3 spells CASRQAGFNEQFF. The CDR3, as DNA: TGTGCCAGCAGGCAAGCGGGATTCAATGAGCAGTTCTTC.

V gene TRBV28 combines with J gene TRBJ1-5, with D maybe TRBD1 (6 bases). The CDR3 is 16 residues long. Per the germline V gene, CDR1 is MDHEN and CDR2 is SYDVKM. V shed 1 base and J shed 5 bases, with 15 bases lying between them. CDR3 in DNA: TGTGCCAGCAGTTTATTTCAGGGGAGGATGGATCAGCCCCAGCATTTT. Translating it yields CASSLFQGRMDQPQHF.

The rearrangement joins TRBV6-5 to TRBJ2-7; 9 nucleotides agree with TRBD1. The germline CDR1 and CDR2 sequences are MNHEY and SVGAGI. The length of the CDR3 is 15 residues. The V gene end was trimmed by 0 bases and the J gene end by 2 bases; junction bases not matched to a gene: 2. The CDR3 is CASSYSRQGAYEQYF. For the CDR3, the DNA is TGTGCCAGCAGTTACTCCCGACAGGGGGCCTACGAGCAGTACTTC.

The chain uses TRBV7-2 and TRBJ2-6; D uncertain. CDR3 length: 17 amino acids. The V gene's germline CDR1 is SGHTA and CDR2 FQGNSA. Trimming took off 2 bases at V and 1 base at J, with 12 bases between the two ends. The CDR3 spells CASSLIGSASGANVLTF. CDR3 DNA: TGTGCCAGCAGCTTAATTGGCAGCGCTTCTGGGGCCAACGTCCTGACTTTC.

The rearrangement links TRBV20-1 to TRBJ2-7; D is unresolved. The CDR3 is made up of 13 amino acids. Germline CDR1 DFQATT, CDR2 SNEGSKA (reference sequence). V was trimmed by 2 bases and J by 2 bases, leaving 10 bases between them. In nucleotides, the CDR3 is TGCAGTGCTAGACCTCATGGACCCTACGAGCAGTACTTC. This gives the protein CSARPHGPYEQYF.

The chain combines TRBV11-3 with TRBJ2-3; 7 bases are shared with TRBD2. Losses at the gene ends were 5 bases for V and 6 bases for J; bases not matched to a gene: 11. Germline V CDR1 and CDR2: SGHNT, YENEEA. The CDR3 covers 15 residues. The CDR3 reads CASSRGAGSPDTQYF. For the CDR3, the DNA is TGTGCCAGCAGCCGGGGAGCGGGGTCCCCCGATACGCAGTATTTT.

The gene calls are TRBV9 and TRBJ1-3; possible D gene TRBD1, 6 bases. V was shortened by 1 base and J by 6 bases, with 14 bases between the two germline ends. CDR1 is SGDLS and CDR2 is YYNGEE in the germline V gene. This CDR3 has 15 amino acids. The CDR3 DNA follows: TGTGCCAGCAGCGTATCGGGCAGGGGAGCAAACACCATATATTTT. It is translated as CASSVSGRGANTIYF.

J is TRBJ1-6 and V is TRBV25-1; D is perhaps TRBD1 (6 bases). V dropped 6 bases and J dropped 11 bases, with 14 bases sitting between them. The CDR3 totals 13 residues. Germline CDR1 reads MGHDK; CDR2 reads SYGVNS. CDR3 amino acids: CASSPTGSTPLHF. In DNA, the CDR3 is TGTGCCAGCAGCCCCACAGGGTCTACACCCCTCCACTTT.

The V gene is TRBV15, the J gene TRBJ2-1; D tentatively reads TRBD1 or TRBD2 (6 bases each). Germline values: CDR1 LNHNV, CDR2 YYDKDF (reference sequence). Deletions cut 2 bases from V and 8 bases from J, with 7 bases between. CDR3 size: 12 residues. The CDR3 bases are TGTGCCACCAGCAGAAGGGGGGATGAGCAGTTCTTC. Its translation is CATSRRGDEQFF.

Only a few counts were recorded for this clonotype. CDR3 region: CASSQEGTGVAKNIQYF. The CDR3 coding sequence is TGTGCCAGCAGCCAAGAGGGGACAGGGGTAGCCAAAAACATTCAGTACTTC. The rearrangement uses TRBV4-2 and TRBJ2-4, with 10 bases lining up with TRBD1. Trimming cost V 0 bases and J 0 bases; bases outside gene matches: 2. From germline, CDR1 is LGHNA and CDR2 YNFKEQ. The CDR3 runs to 17 residues.

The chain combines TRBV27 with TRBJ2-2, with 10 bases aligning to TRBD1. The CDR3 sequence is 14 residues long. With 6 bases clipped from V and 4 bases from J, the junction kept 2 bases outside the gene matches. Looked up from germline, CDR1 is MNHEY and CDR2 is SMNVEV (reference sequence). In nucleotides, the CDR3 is TGTGCCAGCAGCCGGACAGGGGGCACCGGGGAGCTGTTTTTT. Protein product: CASSRTGGTGELFF.

CDR3 nucleotide sequence: TGTGCCAGCAGCTTATGGATCAACACTGAAGCTTTCTTT. Translating it yields CASSLWINTEAFF. The chain is built from TRBV7-2 and TRBJ1-1; D is unresolved. CDR1 and CDR2 from the germline V gene are SGHTA and FQGNSA. CDR3 length equals 13 residues. Trimming took off 2 bases at V and 2 bases at J, with 6 bases between the two ends.

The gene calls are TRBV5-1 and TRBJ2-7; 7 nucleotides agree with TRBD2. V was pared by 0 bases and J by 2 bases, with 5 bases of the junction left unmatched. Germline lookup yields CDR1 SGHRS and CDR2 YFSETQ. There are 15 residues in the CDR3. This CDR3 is CASSLEPSGAYEQYF. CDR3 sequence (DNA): TGCGCCAGCAGCTTGGAGCCTAGCGGAGCCTACGAGCAGTACTTC.

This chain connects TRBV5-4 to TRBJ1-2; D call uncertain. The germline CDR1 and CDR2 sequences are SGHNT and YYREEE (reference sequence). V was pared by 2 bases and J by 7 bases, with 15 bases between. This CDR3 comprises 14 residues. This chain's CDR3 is CASSLRASGSGYTF. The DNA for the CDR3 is TGTGCCAGCAGCTTAAGGGCCTCTGGGTCTGGCTACACCTTC.

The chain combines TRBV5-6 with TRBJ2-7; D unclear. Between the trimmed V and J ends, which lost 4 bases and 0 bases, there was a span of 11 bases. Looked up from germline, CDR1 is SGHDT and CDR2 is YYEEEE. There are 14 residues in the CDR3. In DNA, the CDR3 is TGTGCCAGCAGCCTAGATCAGGACTCCTACGAGCAGTACTTC. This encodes CASSLDQDSYEQYF.

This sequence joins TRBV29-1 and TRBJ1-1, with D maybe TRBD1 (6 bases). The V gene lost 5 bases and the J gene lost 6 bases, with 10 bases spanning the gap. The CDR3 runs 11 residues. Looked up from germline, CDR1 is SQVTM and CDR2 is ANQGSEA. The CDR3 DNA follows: TGCAGCGTTTCAGGGGACGCTGAAGCTTTCTTT. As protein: CSVSGDAEAFF.

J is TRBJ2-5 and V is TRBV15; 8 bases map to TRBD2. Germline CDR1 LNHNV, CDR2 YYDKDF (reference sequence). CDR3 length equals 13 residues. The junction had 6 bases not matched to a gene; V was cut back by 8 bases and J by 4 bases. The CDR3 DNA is TGTGCCACCGGCGGGGGGCCGAGAGAGACCCAGTACTTC. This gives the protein CATGGGPRETQYF.

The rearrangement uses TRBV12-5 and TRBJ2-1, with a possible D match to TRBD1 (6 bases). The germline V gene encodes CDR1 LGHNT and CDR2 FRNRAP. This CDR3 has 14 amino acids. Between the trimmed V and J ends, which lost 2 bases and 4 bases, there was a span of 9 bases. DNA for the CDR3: TGTGCTAGTGGTTTGACCAGGGGTTACAATGAGCAGTTCTTC. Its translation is CASGLTRGYNEQFF.

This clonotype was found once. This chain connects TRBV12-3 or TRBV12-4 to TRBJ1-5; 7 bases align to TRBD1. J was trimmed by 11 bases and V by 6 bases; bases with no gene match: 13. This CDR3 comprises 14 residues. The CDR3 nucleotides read TGTGCCAGCAGCCCGGACAGGACCAGCAGGTCCCAGCATTTT. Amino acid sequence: CASSPDRTSRSQHF.

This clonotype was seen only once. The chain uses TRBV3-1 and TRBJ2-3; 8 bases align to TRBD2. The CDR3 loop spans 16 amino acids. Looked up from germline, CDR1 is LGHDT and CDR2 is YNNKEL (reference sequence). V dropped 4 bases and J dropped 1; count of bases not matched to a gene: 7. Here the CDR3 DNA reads TGTGCCAGCAGCCTTCAGCGGGGGTTCGGCACAGATACGCAGTATTTT. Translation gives CASSLQRGFGTDTQYF.

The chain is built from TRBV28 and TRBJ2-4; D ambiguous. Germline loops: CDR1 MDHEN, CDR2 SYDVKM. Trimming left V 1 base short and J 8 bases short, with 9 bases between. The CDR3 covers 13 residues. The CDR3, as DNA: TGTGCCAGCAGTTTATTGGGTGATGACATTCAGTACTTC. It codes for CASSLLGDDIQYF. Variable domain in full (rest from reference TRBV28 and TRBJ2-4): DVKVTQSSRYLVKRTGEKVFLECVQDMDHENMFWYRQDPGLGLRLIYFSYDVKMKEKGDIPEGYSVSREKKERFSLILESASTNQTSMYLCASSLLGDDIQYFGAGTRLSVL.

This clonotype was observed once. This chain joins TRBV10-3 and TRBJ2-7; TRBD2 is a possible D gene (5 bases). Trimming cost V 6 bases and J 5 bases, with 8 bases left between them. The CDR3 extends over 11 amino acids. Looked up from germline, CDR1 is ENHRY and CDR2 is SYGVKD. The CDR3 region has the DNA TGTGCCATCAGCCCCGGGGACGAGCAGTACTTC. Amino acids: CAISPGDEQYF.

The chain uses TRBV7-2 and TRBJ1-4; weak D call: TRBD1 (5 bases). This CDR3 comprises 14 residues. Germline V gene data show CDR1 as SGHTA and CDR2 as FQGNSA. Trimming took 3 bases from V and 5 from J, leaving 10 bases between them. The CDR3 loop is CASSLQGGNEKLFF. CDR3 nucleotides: TGTGCCAGCAGCTTGCAGGGCGGCAATGAAAAACTGTTTTTT.

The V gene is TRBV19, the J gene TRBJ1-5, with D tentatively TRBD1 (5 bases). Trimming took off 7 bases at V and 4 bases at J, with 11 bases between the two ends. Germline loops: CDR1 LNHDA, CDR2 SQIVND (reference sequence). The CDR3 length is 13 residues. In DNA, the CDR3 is TGTGCCAGTATTGACAGACCGAATCAGCCCCAGCATTTT. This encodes CASIDRPNQPQHF.

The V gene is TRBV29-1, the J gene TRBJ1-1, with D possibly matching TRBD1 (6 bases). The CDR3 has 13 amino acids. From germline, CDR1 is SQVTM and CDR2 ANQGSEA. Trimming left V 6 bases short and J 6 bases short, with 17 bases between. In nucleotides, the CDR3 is TGCAGCGTGATTACCCAGGGGAGAGCTGAAGCTTTCTTT. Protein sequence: CSVITQGRAEAFF.

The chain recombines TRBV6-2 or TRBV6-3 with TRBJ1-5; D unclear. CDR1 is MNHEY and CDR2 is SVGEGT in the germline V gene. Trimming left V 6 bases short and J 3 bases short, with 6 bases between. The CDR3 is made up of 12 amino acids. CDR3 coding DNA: TGTGCCAGCAGGGATCCCAATCAGCCCCAGCATTTT. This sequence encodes CASRDPNQPQHF.

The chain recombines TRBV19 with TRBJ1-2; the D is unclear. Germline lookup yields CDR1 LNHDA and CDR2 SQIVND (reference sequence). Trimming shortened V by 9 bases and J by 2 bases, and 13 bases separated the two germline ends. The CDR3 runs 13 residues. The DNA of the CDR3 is TGTGCCAGCGCAAGGACCGCCAACTATGGCTACACCTTC. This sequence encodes CASARTANYGYTF.

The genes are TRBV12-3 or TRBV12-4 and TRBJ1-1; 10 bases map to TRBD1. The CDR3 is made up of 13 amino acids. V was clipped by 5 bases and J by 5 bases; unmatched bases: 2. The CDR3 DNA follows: TGTGCCAGCAGTGGGGACAGGGGTACTGAAGCTTTCTTT. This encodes CASSGDRGTEAFF.

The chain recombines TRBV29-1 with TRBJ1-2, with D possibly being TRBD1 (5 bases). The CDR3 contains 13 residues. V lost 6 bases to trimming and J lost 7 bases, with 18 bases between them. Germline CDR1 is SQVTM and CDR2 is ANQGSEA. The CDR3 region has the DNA TGCAGCGTACAACATCGGGGGAACGCTGGCTACACCTTC. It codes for CSVQHRGNAGYTF.